This T cell receptor (beta chain) is from a study of blood T cell repertoires in COVID-19. Study as a whole: Acute and convalescent COVID-19 specimens originated in the United States, Italy and Spain.

The Seattle site enrolled patients during active infection and followed them longitudinally. Original handling: Amplification of reference gene primers was used by the study to estimate nucleated cell counts. Produced via immunoSEQ multiplex PCR; TCRdb's table is partial and in-frame only. That table gives V, J and clone size, and the DNA gave D and trimming. The sample yields roughly 250,000 clones, approximately 86% seen once. This clone was found once. CDR1 is SEHNR and CDR2 is FQNEAQ in the germline V gene (reference sequence). The CDR3 spans 13 residues. Trimming stripped 3 bases from V and 4 bases from J, with 9 bases between.

Sequencing was performed on peripheral blood. The TCR was taken from a human donor with COVID-19, enrolled during active disease. The donor label of this sample is uncertain. The chain joins TRBV7-9 to TRBJ1-2; no definite D call. The CDR3 bases are TGTGCCAGCAGCTTGGCATCCCTCTATGGCTACACCTTC. It translates to CASSLASLYGYTF.